These T cell receptor beta chains were read from a single sample in a study of T cell repertoires in cytomegalovirus infection. TCRdb analysed the reads with MiXCR anew, one entry per CDR3 protein. The sample includes around 340,000 distinct CDR3 sequences, 25% to 35% of them seen just once. Antigens for these TCRs are unknown. Source: cultured PBMCs, taken from culture after CMV antigen stimulation. The origin of the receptors is a human donor in good health (CMV status not recorded). Some clones in this sample may be carry-over from other donors' samples. CDR3s include the opening cysteine and the closing phenylalanine or tryptophan. D genes are given only for firm matches. Clone size appears in some rows only: once, few, many, or a class for an expanded clone.

TRBJ2-1	13	TRBV7-2	-	-	TGTGCCAGCAGCGCCACGACTGTCGCAGAGCAGTTCTTC	CASSATTVAEQFF
TRBJ1-3	16	TRBV19	-	-	TGTGCCAGTACCGGACGGGGGGACTTCTCTGGAAACACCATATATTTT	CASTGRGDFSGNTIYF
TRBJ2-2	13	TRBV6-5	few	-	TGTGCCAGCAGTTACAGGAGGGGCGGGGAGCTGTTTTTT	CASSYRRGGELFF
TRBJ1-6	15	TRBV7-9	few	-	TGTGCCAGCAGCTTACAGGGAAATAATAATTCACCCCTCCACTTT	CASSLQGNNNSPLHF
TRBJ2-5	14	TRBV18	-	-	TGTGCCAGCTCAGGAAGAGGACAGACAGAGACCCAGTACTTC	CASSGRGQTETQYF
TRBJ2-7	15	TRBV20-1	-	-	TGCAGTGCTAGAGATTTCATGCAGGGAGGACACGAGCAGTACTTC	CSARDFMQGGHEQYF
TRBJ2-1	13	TRBV6-2/TRBV6-3	-	TRBD2	TGTGCCACCACGGGAGCCGCCGGGGGGGAGCAGTTCTTC	CATTGAAGGEQFF
TRBJ2-1	13	TRBV20-1	-	-	TGCAGTGCTCCGAGCCGCTACTCGGATGAGCAGTTCTTC	CSAPSRYSDEQFF
TRBJ2-5	11	TRBV29-1	few	-	TGCAGCGTTAATCTCCAAGAGACCCAGTACTTC	CSVNLQETQYF
TRBJ2-2	15	TRBV5-6	-	TRBD2	TGTGCCAGCAGCTCGAACGGGAGGGCGACCGGGGAGCTGTTTTTT	CASSSNGRATGELFF
TRBJ1-5	14	TRBV2	few	-	TGTGCCAGCATGGGTAGGGGGTCCTATCAGCCCCAGCATTTT	CASMGRGSYQPQHF
TRBJ2-5	17	TRBV27	-	TRBD2	TGTGCCAGCAGGCTCTCGACTAGCGGGAGTGCCCAAGAGACCCAGTACTTC	CASRLSTSGSAQETQYF
TRBJ1-1	14	TRBV19	-	-	TGTGCCAGTAGTATATCCCCAGGGGAAACTGAAGCTTTCTTT	CASSISPGETEAFF
TRBJ1-2	13	TRBV6-5	-	-	TGTGCCAGCAGTCCCTACAGGGACGCTGGCTACACCTTC	CASSPYRDAGYTF
TRBJ2-7	13	TRBV12-3/TRBV12-4	-	-	TGTGCCAGCAGTTCCCTGACAGGTGGCGAGCAGTACTTC	CASSSLTGGEQYF
TRBJ2-3	13	TRBV7-9	-	TRBD1	TGTGCCAGCAGCCGACAGGGTCGAGATACGCAGTATTTT	CASSRQGRDTQYF
TRBJ2-7	13	TRBV27	-	-	TGTGCCAGCAGTGTAGGGACGGTCAACGAGCAGTACTTC	CASSVGTVNEQYF
TRBJ1-5	15	TRBV6-1	many	-	TGTGCCAGCAGTCAAAAGATGAGGGAAGGTCTGCCCCAGCATTTT	CASSQKMREGLPQHF
TRBJ2-1	15	TRBV7-2	many	TRBD2	TGTGCCAGCAGCCGACTAGCGGGGAGCTACAATGAGCAGTTCTTC	CASSRLAGSYNEQFF
TRBJ2-1	15	TRBV7-9	-	-	TGTGCCAGCAGCTTAGGGGGGTACTCCTACAATGAGCAGTTCTTC	CASSLGGYSYNEQFF
TRBJ2-5	13	TRBV7-2	-	-	TGTGCCAGCAGCTTACAGTTTGGGGAGATCCAGTACTTC	CASSLQFGEIQYF
TRBJ1-2	15	TRBV5-1	few	-	TGCGCCAGCAGCTTGGTACTGGGGCGCGACTATGGCTACACCTTC	CASSLVLGRDYGYTF
TRBJ2-7	14	TRBV18	-	-	TGTGCCAGCTCACCGGATGGATTGATAAGCGAGCAGTACTTC	CASSPDGLISEQYF
TRBJ1-1	14	TRBV18	-	-	TGTGCCAGCTCCCCCCAAACGAGGAACACTGAAGCTTTCTTT	CASSPQTRNTEAFF
TRBJ1-5	15	TRBV19	few	-	TGTGCCAGTACGGTTGGTGGGCGGAACAATCAGCCCCAGCATTTT	CASTVGGRNNQPQHF
TRBJ1-2	14	TRBV6-1	many	TRBD1	TGTGCCAGCCGAGGGGGCGCCGAGAGTTATGGCTACACCTTC	CASRGGAESYGYTF
TRBJ2-1	16	TRBV6-1	-	TRBD2	TGTGCCAGCAGCCAAAGGACTAGCGGGAGTTGGGATGAGCAGTTCTTC	CASSQRTSGSWDEQFF
TRBJ2-7	14	TRBV6-2/TRBV6-3	few	-	TGTGCCAGCAGTTACTCAGTGGCCTACTACGAGCAGTACTTC	CASSYSVAYYEQYF
TRBJ2-1	15	TRBV6-1	-	TRBD2	TGTGCCAGCTGTCCGCAGCGGGGGGCCCCCAATGAGCAGTTCTTC	CASCPQRGAPNEQFF
TRBJ1-2	13	TRBV7-2	many	-	TGTGCCAGCAGCTTACCGCCGCAATATGGCTACACCTTC	CASSLPPQYGYTF
TRBJ1-4	16	TRBV18	-	-	TGTGCCAGCTCACTAAGGACGGGGAGGTCTAATGAAAAACTGTTTTTT	CASSLRTGRSNEKLFF